The clone carrying this TCR beta chain was detected only a few times. TCRdb's copy holds only in-frame clones and misses some; the assay was immunoSEQ multiplex PCR. This table holds roughly 60,000 clones, over 65% found once. The sample is drawn from a study of T cell responses to AZD1222 COVID-19 vaccine. The J segment lost 3 bases and the V segment lost 3 bases, leaving 4 bases of the junction unmatched. The germline CDR1 and CDR2 sequences are KGHSH and LQKENI. There are 15 residues in the CDR3. Source: peripheral blood, taken 28 days after the second AZD1222 dose. The origin of this receptor is an adult who received the AZD1222 COVID-19 vaccine. The gene calls are TRBV18 and TRBJ2-5, with TRBD1 matching over 10 bases. CDR3 sequence: CASSPRQGAEETQYF. The CDR3 coding sequence is TGTGCCAGCTCACCTCGACAGGGGGCTGAAGAGACCCAGTACTTC.